Presented here are 32 T cell receptor beta chains from one specimen sequenced in a study of blood T cell repertoires in COVID-19. The assay was immunoSEQ multiplex PCR, and TCRdb's table has in-frame clones only and misses some. This table holds over 250,000 clones, 70% to 90% found once. The material sequenced was peripheral blood. Receptors originate from a woman in her 70s with acute or convalescent COVID-19.

The chain links TRBV19 to TRBJ1-1; D gene unclear. Trimming cost V 1 base and J 6 bases, with 15 bases left between them. CDR1 and CDR2 from the germline V gene are LNHDA and SQIVND (reference sequence). This CDR3 is 15 amino acids long. This chain's CDR3 is CASSIGEGILPEAFF. CDR3 bases: TGTGCCAGTAGTATAGGAGAGGGTATCCTTCCTGAAGCTTTCTTT.

V and J are TRBV6-5 and TRBJ2-7; 7 bases match TRBD1. Trimming took 9 bases from V and 6 from J; bases not matched to a gene: 17. Germline V gene sequence: CDR1 MNHEY, CDR2 SVGAGI. The CDR3 contains 15 residues. CDR3 residues: CASLNNRQGGAEQYF. CDR3 sequence (DNA): TGTGCCAGTCTAAATAATCGACAGGGTGGGGCCGAGCAGTACTTC.

The chain couples TRBV2 to TRBJ1-4; 7 positions match TRBD1. The CDR3 runs to 15 residues. V was clipped by 6 bases and J by 8 bases; unmatched bases: 12. CDR1 and CDR2 (germline): SNHLY, FYNNEI. The CDR3 protein is CASRTGSSLLEKLFF. CDR3 DNA sequence: TGTGCCAGCAGGACAGGGAGCTCGTTGTTGGAAAAACTGTTTTTT. The full variable domain, its missing parts supplied by reference TRBV2 and TRBJ1-4, is EPEVTQTPSHQVTQMGQEVILRCVPISNHLYFYWYRQILGQKVEFLVSFYNNEISEKSEIFDDQFSVERPDGSNFTLKIRSTKLEDSAMYFCASRTGSSLLEKLFFGSGTQLSVL.

This chain links TRBV6-6 with TRBJ1-2; D is unresolved. This CDR3 comprises 16 residues. Per the germline V gene, CDR1 is MNHNY and CDR2 is SVGAGI (reference sequence). Trimming stripped 5 bases from V and 2 bases from J, with 18 bases between. The CDR3, as DNA: TGTGCCAGCAGTCCCTTTTTGGAGGGTCGGAACTATGGCTACACCTTC. Its translation: CASSPFLEGRNYGYTF.

The gene calls are TRBV29-1 and TRBJ1-4; D is uncertain. The germline V gene has CDR1 SQVTM and CDR2 ANQGSEA. CDR3 size: 14 residues. V lost 7 bases and J 0 bases, leaving 12 bases between the germline ends. The DNA of the CDR3 is TGCAGCGCCAAAAGAGGTGCAACTAATGAAAAACTGTTTTTT. Amino acid sequence: CSAKRGATNEKLFF.

The chain links TRBV10-3 to TRBJ2-2; a weak D match, TRBD2 (6 bases). CDR3 length equals 16 residues. CDR1 and CDR2 from the germline V gene are ENHRY and SYGVKD. Trimming cost V 3 bases and J 0 bases, with 11 bases left between them. The CDR3 region has the DNA TGTGCCATCAGTGATATGCCGGGGGCGAACACCGGGGAGCTGTTTTTT. Translated: CAISDMPGANTGELFF.

The DNA for the CDR3 is TGCAGTGCTCAAAGAGGTGGCGTCCTGACTTTC. This encodes CSAQRGGVLTF. The chain couples TRBV20-1 to TRBJ2-6; D unclear. The germline gives CDR1 DFQATT, CDR2 SNEGSKA (reference sequence). This CDR3 region has 11 residues. Trimming pared 5 bases from V and 12 bases from J, leaving 11 bases between.

The genes are TRBV9 and TRBJ2-1; D is uncertain. This CDR3 is built from 15 residues. Germline CDR1 is SGDLS and CDR2 is YYNGEE. Trimming left V 0 bases short and J 8 bases short, with 15 bases between. The CDR3 DNA follows: TGTGCCAGCAGCGTAGCTTTTTCACCCCAGGATGAGCAGTTCTTC. Amino acid sequence: CASSVAFSPQDEQFF.

The chain employs TRBV9 and TRBJ1-1; tentatively, D is TRBD1 (5 bases). V lost 4 bases to trimming and J lost 6 bases, with 13 bases between them. This CDR3 has 13 amino acids. Germline V gene data show CDR1 as SGDLS and CDR2 as YYNGEE. The chain's CDR3 is CASSPRNRPEAFF. CDR3 nucleotides: TGTGCCAGCAGCCCCCGAAACAGGCCTGAAGCTTTCTTT.

The chain uses TRBV9 and TRBJ2-1; TRBD1 agrees at 7 bases. The CDR3 covers 15 residues. Germline values: CDR1 SGDLS, CDR2 YYNGEE. Germline trimming cut 0 bases from V and 2 bases from J; bases unmatched to any gene: 2. The CDR3 DNA reads TGTGCCAGCAGCGTAGCTCAGGGGGCCTACAATGAGCAGTTCTTC. It codes for CASSVAQGAYNEQFF. Supplemented by reference TRBV9 and TRBJ2-1, the full variable domain reads DSGVTQTPKHLITATGQRVTLRCSPRSGDLSVYWYQQSLDQGLQFLIQYYNGEERAKGNILERFSAQQFPDLHSELNLSSLELGDSALYFCASSVAQGAYNEQFFGPGTRLTVL.

This clone was seen a single time. The V call is TRBV19, the J call TRBJ1-1, with D tentatively TRBD1 (6 bases). Germline V gene data show CDR1 as LNHDA and CDR2 as SQIVND (reference sequence). This CDR3 has 14 amino acids. V was clipped by 5 bases and J by 5 bases, with 15 bases between them. The CDR3 region is CASSFGGRLTEAFF. CDR3 in DNA: TGTGCCAGTAGTTTCGGGGGGCGTTTAACTGAAGCTTTCTTT.

This clone appeared once. The same CDR3 also results from other DNA sequences found in this sample. The chain joins TRBV7-6 to TRBJ1-5; D is undetermined. V dropped 2 bases and J dropped 4 bases, with 9 bases sitting between them. This CDR3 has 14 residues. Per germline, CDR1 SGHVS and CDR2 FNYEAQ. The CDR3 loop is CASSLNRGNQPQHF. Written as DNA, the CDR3 is TGTGCCAGCAGCTTAAATCGAGGGAATCAGCCCCAGCATTTT. The variable domain in full, completed from reference TRBV7-6 and TRBJ1-5, reads GAGVSQSPRYKVTKRGQDVALRCDPISGHVSLYWYRQALGQGPEFLTYFNYEAQQDKSGLPNDRFSAERPEGSISTLTIQRTEQRDSAMYRCASSLNRGNQPQHFGDGTRLSIL.

This chain connects TRBV6-5 to TRBJ1-2; 10 positions agree with TRBD1. Germline trimming cut 8 bases from V and 5 bases from J; bases unmatched to any gene: 8. The CDR3 has 14 residues. Germline values: CDR1 MNHEY, CDR2 SVGAGI. CDR3 in amino acids: CASGSGTGAYGYTF. The CDR3 DNA sequence: TGTGCCAGCGGTTCCGGGACAGGGGCTTATGGCTACACCTTC.

The chain employs TRBV5-5 and TRBJ2-6; weak D call: TRBD1 (5 bases). The CDR3 is 15 residues long. The V gene's germline CDR1 is SGHKS and CDR2 YYEKEE (reference sequence). The V end was cut by 3 bases, the J end by 0 bases, with 7 bases between. CDR3: CASSSDSSGANVLTF. The CDR3 nucleotides read TGTGCCAGCAGCTCAGACAGCTCTGGGGCCAACGTCCTGACTTTC.

This chain links TRBV5-1 with TRBJ2-7; TRBD2 agrees at 11 bases. The CDR3 loop spans 14 amino acids. The germline CDR1 and CDR2 sequences are SGHRS and YFSETQ. Trimming took 4 bases from V and 2 from J; bases not matched to a gene: 2. CDR3 DNA sequence: TGCGCCAGCAGCAAGACTAGCGGGGCCTACGAGCAGTACTTC. It codes for CASSKTSGAYEQYF.

This rearrangement joins TRBV28 to TRBJ2-7; D is undetermined. The V gene's germline CDR1 is MDHEN and CDR2 SYDVKM. The CDR3 totals 12 residues. Deletions cut 8 bases from V and 6 bases from J, with 14 bases between. This chain's CDR3 is CASGPSVGEQYF. In DNA, the CDR3 is TGTGCCAGCGGTCCCTCCGTCGGCGAGCAGTACTTC.

The CDR3 coding sequence is TGTGCCAGCAGTTTATTCAACGGGAGACTTTATGGCTACACCTTC. Encoded protein: CASSLFNGRLYGYTF. This chain connects TRBV28 to TRBJ1-2, with unresolved D. Germline V gene data show CDR1 as MDHEN and CDR2 as SYDVKM. This CDR3 comprises 15 residues. With 1 base removed from V and 5 bases from J, the gap between germline ends came to 14 bases.

V usage is TRBV3-1 (or the pseudogene TRBV3-2) and J usage is TRBJ2-1, with 12 bases matching TRBD2. The CDR3 sequence is 14 residues long. Looked up from germline, CDR1 is LGHDT and CDR2 is YNNKEL (reference sequence). V shed 4 bases and J 10 bases; nucleotides not matched to a gene: 5. The CDR3 here is CASSPSGGAREQFF. The CDR3 DNA sequence: TGTGCCAGCAGCCCTAGCGGGGGGGCCCGGGAGCAGTTCTTC.

This chain uses TRBV12-5 with TRBJ1-5, with unresolved D. The V end lost 7 bases, the J end lost 7 bases, and 8 bases lay between the germline ends. This CDR3 comprises 11 residues. Germline V lookup: CDR1 LGHNT, CDR2 FRNRAP. The CDR3 bases are TGTGCTAGTGCCAACTCCCAGCCCCAGCATTTT. It encodes CASANSQPQHF.

The CDR3 sequence is CASSTGQTYGYTF. The CDR3 bases are TGCGCCAGCAGCACGGGACAGACCTATGGCTACACCTTC. This chain joins TRBV5-1 and TRBJ1-2; TRBD1 matches 7 bases. The junction had 4 bases not matched to a gene; V was cut back by 4 bases and J by 4 bases. CDR1 is SGHRS and CDR2 is YFSETQ in the germline V gene. The CDR3 spans 13 residues. The entire variable domain, with the rest obtained from reference TRBV5-1 and TRBJ1-2, is as follows: KAGVTQTPRYLIKTRGQQVTLSCSPISGHRSVSWYQQTPGQGLQFLFEYFSETQRNKGNFPGRFSGRQFSNSRSEMNVSTLELGDSALYLCASSTGQTYGYTFGSGTRLTVV.

V and J are TRBV6-5 and TRBJ1-1; TRBD1 is a possible D gene (6 bases). CDR3 length: 14 amino acids. Germline CDR1 MNHEY, CDR2 SVGAGI. V gave up 7 bases and J gave up 5 bases, with 17 bases separating them. CDR3 DNA sequence: TGTGCCAGCATGACCCCCGGGGGGCTGACTGAAGCTTTCTTT. Amino acid sequence: CASMTPGGLTEAFF.

The chain joins TRBV2 to TRBJ1-6, with 11 bases aligning to TRBD1. In germline, CDR1 is SNHLY, CDR2 FYNNEI. With 5 bases clipped from V and 7 bases from J, the junction kept 4 bases outside the gene matches. The CDR3 is 15 amino acids. The CDR3 DNA reads as TGTGCCAGCAGTCTGGGACAGGGGGGCAATTCACCCCTCCACTTT. Translated: CASSLGQGGNSPLHF. The whole variable domain, filled in from reference TRBV2 and TRBJ1-6, reads EPEVTQTPSHQVTQMGQEVILRCVPISNHLYFYWYRQILGQKVEFLVSFYNNEISEKSEIFDDQFSVERPDGSNFTLKIRSTKLEDSAMYFCASSLGQGGNSPLHFGNGTRLTVT.

The chain couples TRBV7-3 to TRBJ2-7, with unresolved D. V was cut by 2 bases and J by 4 bases, with 9 bases left in between. This CDR3 has 13 amino acids. Germline V CDR1 and CDR2: SGHTA, FQGTGA. The CDR3 here is CASSLPVRYEQYF. The CDR3 region has the DNA TGTGCCAGCAGCTTACCGGTCCGATACGAGCAGTACTTC.

The J gene is TRBJ2-7, the V gene TRBV6-6; 7 positions agree with TRBD1. Germline CDR1 reads MNHNY; CDR2 reads SVGAGI (reference sequence). The J segment lost 3 bases and the V segment lost 8 bases, leaving 4 bases of the junction unmatched. CDR3 length equals 12 residues. This CDR3 reads CASAGTDYEQYF. The CDR3 DNA reads TGTGCCAGCGCCGGGACAGACTACGAGCAGTACTTC.

V gene TRBV11-2 combines with J gene TRBJ1-2; tentatively, D is TRBD1 (5 bases). The V gene's germline CDR1 is SGHAT and CDR2 FQNNGV. The CDR3 has 16 amino acids. The V and J ends lost 2 bases and 4 bases respectively, with 17 bases between them. CDR3 protein: CASSLFTIGAVYGYTF. The CDR3 bases are TGTGCCAGCAGCTTATTTACTATTGGGGCAGTCTATGGCTACACCTTC.

The chain uses TRBV5-1 and TRBJ2-2; the D gene is possibly TRBD2 (7 bases). V lost 4 bases, J lost 9 bases, and 13 bases lay in between. Per the germline V gene, CDR1 is SGHRS and CDR2 is YFSETQ. The CDR3 has 13 residues. The CDR3: CASSPGGARELFF. The CDR3, as DNA: TGCGCCAGCAGCCCTGGGGGGGCCCGGGAGCTGTTTTTT.

This chain uses TRBV7-2 with TRBJ1-2, with 8 bases identical to TRBD1. The length of the CDR3 is 15 residues. CDR1 is SGHTA, CDR2 FQGNSA, per germline. Unmatched junction bases numbered 7, after V lost 3 bases and J lost 4 bases. The CDR3: CASSFGTGPFYGYTF. Written as DNA, the CDR3 is TGTGCCAGCAGCTTCGGGACAGGCCCATTCTATGGCTACACCTTC.

This clone was observed a handful of times. This chain joins TRBV5-1 and TRBJ2-7; perhaps TRBD2 as D (6 bases). Trimming cost V 0 bases and J 3 bases, with 13 bases left between them. The CDR3 is made up of 15 amino acids. CDR1 is SGHRS, CDR2 YFSETQ, per germline. CDR3 sequence (DNA): TGCGCCAGCAGCTTGGCGTTGCGGACTAACTACGAGCAGTACTTC. It codes for CASSLALRTNYEQYF.

Only a few counts were recorded for this clone. Other DNA variants within this sample encode the same CDR3. The chain uses TRBV5-1 and TRBJ2-3; 8 positions match TRBD1. This CDR3 is built from 14 residues. Germline V gene lookup returns CDR1 SGHRS and CDR2 YFSETQ. V shed 3 bases, J shed 1 base, and the junction held 1 base outside the gene matches. CDR3 nucleotides: TGCGCCAGCAGCTCGGGACAGGGCACAGATACGCAGTATTTT. This translates into CASSSGQGTDTQYF.

The gene calls are TRBV24-1 and TRBJ1-1; 7 bases map to TRBD1. Germline V lookup: CDR1 KGHDR, CDR2 SFDVKD. This CDR3 is 17 amino acids long. The junction had 9 bases not matched to a gene; V was cut back by 2 bases and J by 1 base. CDR3 DNA: TGTGCCACCAGTGATTGGCCCAGGGACAGTACGAACACTGAAGCTTTCTTT. This codes for CATSDWPRDSTNTEAFF.

This clone was recorded once. The chain couples TRBV5-8 to TRBJ1-2; 10 bases map to TRBD1. Trimming removed 0 bases from V and 1 base from J; junction bases left unmatched: 3. This CDR3 has 16 amino acids. Germline-derived CDR1 and CDR2 are SGHTS and YDEGEE. The CDR3 reads CASSLGQGAFNYGYTF. The DNA of the CDR3 is TGTGCCAGCAGCTTGGGACAGGGGGCCTTTAACTATGGCTACACCTTC.

This sequence joins TRBV5-1 and TRBJ1-1; D is ambiguous. The CDR3 sequence is 15 residues long. Trimming stripped 0 bases from V and 0 bases from J, with 9 bases between. The germline V gene has CDR1 SGHRS and CDR2 YFSETQ. The CDR3 is CASSLGSGMNTEAFF. The CDR3 DNA reads TGCGCCAGCAGCTTGGGTTCGGGTATGAACACTGAAGCTTTCTTT.